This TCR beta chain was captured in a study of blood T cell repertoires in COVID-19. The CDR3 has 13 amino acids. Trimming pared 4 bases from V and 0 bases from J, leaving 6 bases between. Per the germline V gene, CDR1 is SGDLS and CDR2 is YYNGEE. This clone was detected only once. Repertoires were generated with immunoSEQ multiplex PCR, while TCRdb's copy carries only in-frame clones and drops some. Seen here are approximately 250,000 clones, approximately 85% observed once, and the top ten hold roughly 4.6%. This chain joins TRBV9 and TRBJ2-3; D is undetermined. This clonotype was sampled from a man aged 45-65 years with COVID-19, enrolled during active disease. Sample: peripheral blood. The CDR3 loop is CASSILSTDTQYF. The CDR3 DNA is TGTGCCAGCAGCATCCTTAGCACAGATACGCAGTATTTT.